The 11 T cell receptor beta chains listed next were all sequenced from one sample in a study of blood T cells in healthy people across ages. For the second PCR, which ran for about 6 to 11 cycles, a sample-barcoded 5' primer and a J-beta primer mix were used. TCRdb re-called the 5' RACE reads through MiXCR, storing one row per CDR3 protein. The profile shows about 640,000 distinct CDR3 sequences, 45% to 65% of them singletons. The sample was blood. The receptors shown here come from a man between 60 and 75 years old in good health.

The chain recombines TRBV6-5 with TRBJ2-7; a possible D gene is TRBD1 (5 bases). CDR1 and CDR2 from the germline V gene are MNHEY and SVGAGI. Trimming took 6 bases from V and 3 from J, leaving 15 bases between them. The CDR3 is made up of 14 amino acids. CDR3 in amino acids: CASSDQARGYEQYF. The CDR3 bases are TGTGCCAGCAGCGATCAGGCTAGGGGCTACGAGCAGTACTTC.

The chain uses TRBV10-1 and TRBJ2-3, with D hard to call. CDR1 is WNHNN and CDR2 is SYGVQD in the germline V gene (reference sequence). This CDR3 spans 14 amino acids. With 4 bases removed from V and 2 bases from J, the gap between germline ends came to 10 bases. The CDR3 bases are TGCGCCAGCAGTGTTCGGCTAGTCACAGATACGCAGTATTTT. Translating gives CASSVRLVTDTQYF.

V gene TRBV24-1 combines with J gene TRBJ2-6, with D maybe TRBD1 (5 bases). Germline CDR1 is KGHDR and CDR2 is SFDVKD. This CDR3 is 17 amino acids long. The germline V and J ends were trimmed by 2 bases and 0 bases, with 10 bases remaining between them. In DNA, the CDR3 is TGTGCCACCAGTGATTGGGGCAGCAGCTCTGGGGCCAACGTCCTGACTTTC. As protein: CATSDWGSSSGANVLTF.

J is TRBJ2-3 and V is TRBV12-3 or TRBV12-4, with D hard to call. CDR3 size: 12 residues. V dropped 7 bases and J dropped 2 bases, with 7 bases sitting between them. The chain's CDR3 is CASKQSTDTQYF. The CDR3 bases are TGTGCCAGCAAGCAGTCCACAGATACGCAGTATTTT.

The rearrangement uses TRBV6-5 and TRBJ1-6; tentatively, D is TRBD1 (5 bases). Trimming removed 7 bases from V and 8 bases from J, with 12 bases in between. The germline V gene has CDR1 MNHEY and CDR2 SVGAGI. This CDR3 is 13 amino acids long. The CDR3: CASTRGEDSPLHF. As DNA, the CDR3 is TGTGCCAGCACTCGGGGGGAGGATTCACCCCTCCACTTT.

In its sample, this clonotype was seen many times. The gene calls are TRBV11-2 and TRBJ1-2; D not resolved. CDR3 length equals 14 residues. The germline V and J ends were trimmed by 5 bases and 8 bases, with 18 bases remaining between them. CDR1 is SGHAT, CDR2 FQNNGV, per germline. CDR3 amino acids: CASSPANDMGGYTF. DNA for the CDR3: TGTGCCAGCAGCCCGGCTAATGACATGGGAGGCTACACCTTC.

The J gene is TRBJ2-1, the V gene TRBV5-1; D is possibly TRBD2 (6 bases). V was shortened by 4 bases and J by 9 bases, with 20 bases between the two germline ends. CDR1 is SGHRS and CDR2 is YFSETQ in the germline V gene. The CDR3 totals 15 residues. CDR3 nucleotide sequence: TGCGCCAGCAGCCCACCGGGGGACCGATTTCGTGAGCAGTTCTTC. Translating gives CASSPPGDRFREQFF.

This clonotype was seen only a few times. CDR3 region: CSVRTSADTQYF. Written as DNA, the CDR3 is TGCAGCGTTCGGACTAGTGCGGATACGCAGTATTTT. The genes are TRBV29-1 and TRBJ2-3, with 7 bases matching TRBD2. This CDR3 has 12 residues. The junction had 5 bases not matched to a gene; V was cut back by 5 bases and J by 6 bases. The germline V gene has CDR1 SQVTM and CDR2 ANQGSEA.

This chain connects TRBV7-2 to TRBJ2-3; D is perhaps TRBD2 (6 bases). CDR3 length equals 15 residues. In germline, CDR1 is SGHTA, CDR2 FQGNSA. V was cut by 6 bases and J by 1 base, with 14 bases left in between. This CDR3 is CASSFSGWGTDTQYF. CDR3 DNA: TGTGCCAGCAGTTTCAGCGGGTGGGGCACAGATACGCAGTATTTT.

This clonotype was counted ten times or more. This rearrangement joins TRBV7-2 to TRBJ1-5; D is unresolved. Trimming took 2 bases from V and 1 from J, leaving 3 bases between them. The CDR3 has 13 amino acids. Per germline, CDR1 SGHTA and CDR2 FQGNSA. This CDR3 reads CASSLRSNQPQHF. CDR3 sequence (DNA): TGTGCCAGCAGCTTACGCAGCAATCAGCCCCAGCATTTT.

In its sample, this clonotype was seen a few times. The chain joins TRBV20-1 to TRBJ1-6, with D unresolved. The V gene's germline CDR1 is DFQATT and CDR2 SNEGSKA (reference sequence). Trimming took 5 bases from V and 8 from J, leaving 16 bases between them. The CDR3 extends over 14 amino acids. The DNA of the CDR3 is TGCAGTGCTCCCTACACTGATTGGGATTCACCCCTCCACTTT. It specifies CSAPYTDWDSPLHF.